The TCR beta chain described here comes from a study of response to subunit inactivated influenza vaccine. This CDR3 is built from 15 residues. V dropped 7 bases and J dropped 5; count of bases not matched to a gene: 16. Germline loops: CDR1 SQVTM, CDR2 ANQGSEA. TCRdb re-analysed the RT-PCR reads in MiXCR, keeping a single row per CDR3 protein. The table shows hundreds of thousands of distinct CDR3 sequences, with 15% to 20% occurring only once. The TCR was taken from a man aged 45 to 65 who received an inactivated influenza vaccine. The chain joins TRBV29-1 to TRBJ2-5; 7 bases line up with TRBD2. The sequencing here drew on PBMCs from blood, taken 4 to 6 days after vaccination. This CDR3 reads CSAEGRGRADETQYF. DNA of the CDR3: TGCAGCGCCGAAGGGAGGGGCAGGGCAGATGAGACCCAGTACTTC.